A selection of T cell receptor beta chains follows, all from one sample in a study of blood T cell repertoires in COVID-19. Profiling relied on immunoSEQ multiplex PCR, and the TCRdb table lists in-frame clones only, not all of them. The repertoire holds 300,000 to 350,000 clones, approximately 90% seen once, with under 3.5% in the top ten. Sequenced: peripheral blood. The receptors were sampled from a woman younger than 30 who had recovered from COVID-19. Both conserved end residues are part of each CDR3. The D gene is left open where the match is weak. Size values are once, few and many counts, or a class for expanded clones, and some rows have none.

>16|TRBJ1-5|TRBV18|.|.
CASSPGGPGVSQPQHF
TGTGCCAGCTCACCCGGAGGCCCAGGGGTAAGTCAGCCCCAGCATTTT
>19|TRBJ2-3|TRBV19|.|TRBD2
CASSIGDSALAGYTDTQYF
TGTGCCAGTAGTATAGGGGATTCGGCCCTAGCGGGGTACACAGATACGCAGTATTTT
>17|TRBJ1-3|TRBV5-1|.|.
CASSLVQGHTSGNTIYF
TGCGCCAGCAGCTTGGTTCAGGGGCACACCTCTGGAAACACCATATATTTT
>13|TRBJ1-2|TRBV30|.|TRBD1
CAWSVKGAQGYTF
TGTGCCTGGAGTGTCAAGGGGGCTCAGGGCTACACCTTC
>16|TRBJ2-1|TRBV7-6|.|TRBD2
CASSHPGGIGNNEQFF
TGTGCCAGCAGCCATCCCGGGGGGATTGGGAACAATGAGCAGTTCTTC
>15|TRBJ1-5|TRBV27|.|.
CASDGLTFRVQPQHF
TGTGCCAGCGATGGTCTCACATTCCGTGTTCAGCCCCAGCATTTT
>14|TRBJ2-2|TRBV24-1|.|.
CATSTGLVTGELFF
TGTGCCACCTCTACAGGGCTGGTCACCGGGGAGCTGTTTTTT
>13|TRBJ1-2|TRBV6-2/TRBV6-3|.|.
CASSYRQEYGYTF
TGTGCCAGCAGTTATAGACAGGAATATGGCTACACCTTC
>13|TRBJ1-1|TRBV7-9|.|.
CASSLQGGTEAFF
TGTGCCAGCAGCTTGCAAGGGGGCACTGAAGCTTTCTTT
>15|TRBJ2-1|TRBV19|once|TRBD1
CASSISPGGYNEQFF
TGTGCCAGTAGTATCAGCCCAGGGGGATACAATGAGCAGTTCTTC
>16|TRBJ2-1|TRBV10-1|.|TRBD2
CASSDGLAGPYNEQFF
TGCGCCAGCAGTGACGGACTAGCGGGACCTTACAATGAGCAGTTCTTC
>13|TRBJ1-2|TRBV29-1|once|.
CSVEGGGRVGYTF
TGCAGCGTTGAAGGGGGAGGACGAGTGGGCTACACCTTC
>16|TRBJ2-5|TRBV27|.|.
CASRQQGNGFQETQYF
TGTGCCAGCAGACAACAGGGCAACGGGTTCCAAGAGACCCAGTACTTC
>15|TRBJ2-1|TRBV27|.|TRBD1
CASTPGTGLYNEQFF
TGTGCCAGCACTCCCGGGACAGGGCTCTACAATGAGCAGTTCTTC
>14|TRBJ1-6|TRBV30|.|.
CAWNWDIYNSPLHF
TGTGCCTGGAACTGGGACATCTATAATTCACCCCTCCACTTT
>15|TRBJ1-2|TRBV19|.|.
CASSIRRTANYGYTF
TGTGCCAGTAGTATTCGGAGGACAGCTAACTATGGCTACACCTTC
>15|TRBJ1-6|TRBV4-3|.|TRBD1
CASSLEGTDNSPLHF
TGCGCCAGCAGCCTCGAAGGGACAGACAATTCACCCCTCCACTTT
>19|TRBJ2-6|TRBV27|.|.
CASSLGYPRVSSGANVLTF
TGTGCCAGCAGTTTAGGTTATCCCAGGGTTAGCTCTGGGGCCAACGTCCTGACTTTC
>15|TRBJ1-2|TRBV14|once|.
CASSQDLEPVDGYTF
TGTGCCAGCAGCCAAGATCTGGAGCCCGTGGATGGCTACACCTTC
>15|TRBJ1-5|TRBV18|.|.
CASSPTGGRNQPQHF
TGTGCCAGCTCACCTACGGGGGGTAGGAATCAGCCCCAGCATTTT
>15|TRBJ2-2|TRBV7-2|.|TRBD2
CASSRTSGIDGELFF
TGTGCCAGCAGCCGGACTAGCGGGATTGACGGGGAGCTGTTTTTT
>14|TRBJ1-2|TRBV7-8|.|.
CASSLQGSPYGYTF
TGTGCCAGCAGCTTACAGGGATCCCCCTATGGCTACACCTTC
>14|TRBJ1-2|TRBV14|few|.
CASSPRRGLYGYTF
TGTGCCAGCAGCCCCCGACGGGGACTATATGGCTACACCTTC
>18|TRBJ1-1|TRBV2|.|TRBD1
CASSDIFGTDSMNTEAFF
TGTGCCAGCAGCGACATTTTTGGGACAGACTCCATGAACACTGAAGCTTTCTTT
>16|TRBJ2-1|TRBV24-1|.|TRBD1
CATSDFRDRGRDEQFF
TGTGCCACCAGTGATTTTCGGGACAGGGGGCGGGATGAGCAGTTCTTC
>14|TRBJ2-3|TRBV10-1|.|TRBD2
CASSEGGDTDTQYF
TGCGCCAGCAGTGAGGGGGGGGACACAGATACGCAGTATTTT
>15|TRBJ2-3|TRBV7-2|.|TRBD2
CASSVGLAGGDTQYF
TGTGCCAGCAGCGTCGGACTAGCGGGGGGAGATACGCAGTATTTT
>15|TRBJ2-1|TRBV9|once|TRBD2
CASSVGLAGYNEQFF
TGTGCCAGCAGCGTAGGACTAGCGGGCTACAATGAGCAGTTCTTC
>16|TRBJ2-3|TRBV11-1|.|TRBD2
CASSLVAGVGADTQYF
TGTGCCAGCAGCTTAGTAGCGGGAGTTGGCGCAGATACGCAGTATTTT
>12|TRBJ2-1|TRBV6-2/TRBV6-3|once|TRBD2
CASSSRGLVPFF
TGTGCCAGCAGTTCCCGGGGACTAGTGCCGTTCTTC
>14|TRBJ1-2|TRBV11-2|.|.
CASSSPRKSYGYTF
TGTGCCAGCAGCTCGCCTAGGAAGTCGTATGGCTACACCTTC
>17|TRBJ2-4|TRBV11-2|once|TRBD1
CASSKLRDRAGKNIQYF
TGTGCCAGCAGCAAACTCCGGGACAGGGCAGGCAAAAACATTCAGTACTTC
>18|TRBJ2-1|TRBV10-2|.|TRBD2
CASSDWTSGLESYNEQFF
TGCGCCAGCAGTGACTGGACTAGCGGGTTAGAGTCCTACAATGAGCAGTTCTTC
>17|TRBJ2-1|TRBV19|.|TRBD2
CASSQGTSGGSYNEQFF
TGTGCCAGTAGTCAAGGGACTAGCGGGGGCTCCTACAATGAGCAGTTCTTC
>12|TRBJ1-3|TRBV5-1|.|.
CASRDPGNTIYF
TGCGCCAGCCGGGATCCTGGAAACACCATATATTTT
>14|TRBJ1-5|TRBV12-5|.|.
CASGLVRGNQPQHF
TGTGCTAGTGGTTTGGTACGGGGCAATCAGCCCCAGCATTTT
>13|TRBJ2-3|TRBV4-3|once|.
CASSLSSTDTQYF
TGCGCCAGCAGCCTGAGTAGCACAGATACGCAGTATTTT
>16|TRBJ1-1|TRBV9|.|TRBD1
CASSVAPDRGSTEAFF
TGTGCCAGCAGCGTAGCCCCGGACAGGGGAAGCACTGAAGCTTTCTTT
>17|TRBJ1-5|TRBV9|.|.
CASSTLGRAEGNQPQHF
TGTGCCAGCAGCACTCTGGGGAGGGCAGAGGGCAATCAGCCCCAGCATTTT
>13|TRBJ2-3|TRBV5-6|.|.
CASSLRRTDTQYF
TGTGCCAGCAGCTTACGCAGGACAGATACGCAGTATTTT
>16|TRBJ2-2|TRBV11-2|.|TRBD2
CASSLGVAGVNGELFF
TGTGCCAGCAGCTTAGGGGTAGCGGGAGTCAACGGGGAGCTGTTTTTT
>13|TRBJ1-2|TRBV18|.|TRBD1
CASSLDRGHGYTF
TGTGCCAGCTCACTAGACAGGGGCCATGGCTACACCTTC
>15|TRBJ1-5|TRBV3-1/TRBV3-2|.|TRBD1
CASRSGQGENQPQHF
TGTGCCAGCAGATCCGGACAGGGTGAAAATCAGCCCCAGCATTTT
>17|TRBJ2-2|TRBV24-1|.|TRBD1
CATSDHYTGGRTGELFF
TGTGCCACCAGTGACCACTATACAGGGGGCAGGACCGGGGAGCTGTTTTTT
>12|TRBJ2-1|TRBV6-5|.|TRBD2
CASSRGRGEQFF
TGTGCCAGCAGCCGTGGGAGGGGCGAGCAGTTCTTC
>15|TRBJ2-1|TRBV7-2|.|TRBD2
CASSKPGLASNEQFF
TGTGCCAGCAGCAAACCGGGACTAGCGTCTAATGAGCAGTTCTTC
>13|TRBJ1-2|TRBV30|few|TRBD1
CAWGDRGPDGYTF
TGTGCCTGGGGGGACAGGGGGCCCGATGGCTACACCTTC
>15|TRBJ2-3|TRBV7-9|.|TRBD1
CASSFRDRVFDTQYF
TGTGCCAGCAGCTTTAGGGACAGGGTCTTCGATACGCAGTATTTT
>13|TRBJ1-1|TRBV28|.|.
CASSSGTWSWAFF
TGTGCCAGCAGTTCCGGGACTTGGTCTTGGGCTTTCTTT
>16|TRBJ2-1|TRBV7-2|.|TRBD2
CASSQLAGLEYNEQFF
TGTGCCAGCAGCCAACTAGCGGGGCTAGAATACAATGAGCAGTTCTTC
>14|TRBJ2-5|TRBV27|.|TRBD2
CASKGLAGEGTQYF
TGTGCCAGCAAGGGTCTAGCGGGAGAAGGGACCCAGTACTTC
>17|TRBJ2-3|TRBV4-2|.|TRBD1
CASSQVTQGASTDTQYF
TGTGCCAGCAGCCAAGTTACACAGGGGGCAAGCACAGATACGCAGTATTTT
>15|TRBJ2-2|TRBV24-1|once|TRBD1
CATSDRTGPWGELFF
TGTGCCACCAGTGATCGGACAGGGCCATGGGGGGAGCTGTTTTTT
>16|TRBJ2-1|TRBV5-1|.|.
CASSFSWRSGFNEQFF
TGCGCCAGCAGCTTTTCTTGGCGGAGCGGGTTTAATGAGCAGTTCTTC
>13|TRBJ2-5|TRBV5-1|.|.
CASSKGVQETQYF
TGCGCCAGCTCCAAGGGGGTCCAAGAGACCCAGTACTTC
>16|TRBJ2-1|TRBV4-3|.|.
CASSQGATPRGAEQFF
TGCGCCAGCAGCCAAGGAGCGACTCCCCGTGGAGCTGAGCAGTTCTTC
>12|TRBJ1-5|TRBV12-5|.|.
CASGLGGQPQHF
TGTGCTAGTGGTTTGGGAGGTCAGCCCCAGCATTTT
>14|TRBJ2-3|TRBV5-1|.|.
CASSLPGSTDTQYF
TGCGCCAGCAGCTTGCCAGGCAGCACAGATACGCAGTATTTT
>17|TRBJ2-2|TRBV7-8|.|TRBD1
CASSLAVTGGLAGELFF
TGTGCCAGCAGCTTAGCAGTGACAGGGGGTTTGGCCGGGGAGCTGTTTTTT
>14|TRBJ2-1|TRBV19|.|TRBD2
CASGKLAGGGEQFF
TGTGCCAGTGGGAAACTAGCGGGAGGAGGTGAGCAGTTCTTC